These T cell receptor beta chains were read from a single sample in a study of CXCR3-negative and CXCR3-positive naive CD8 T cells. After re-calling the 5' RACE reads, TCRdb lists one entry per CDR3 protein, DNA absent. The sample table sets out around 66,000 distinct CDR3 sequences. Sequenced: naive CXCR3+ CD8+ T cells from blood. Every receptor here comes from a human donor in good health. Some clones in this sample may be carry-over from other donors' samples. CDR3s include the opening cysteine and the closing phenylalanine or tryptophan. Clone size is given for some rows only: seen once, a few or many times, or a class if the clone is expanded.

j_gene | v_gene | abundance | CDR3aa
TRBJ2-7 | TRBV29-1 | - | CSGQSSSYEQYF
TRBJ1-4 | TRBV4-2 | - | CASSQEGRREKLFF
TRBJ2-7 | TRBV10-3 | - | CAIKDGGGTYEQYF
TRBJ1-2 | TRBV29-1 | - | CSVVGDYGYTF
TRBJ2-7 | TRBV7-8 | - | CASRKGQGRDEQYF
TRBJ2-7 | TRBV28 | - | CASSFVRDSYEQYF
TRBJ2-1 | TRBV15 | - | CATTGTGVNEQFF
TRBJ2-3 | TRBV7-6 | - | CASSLGGTTDTQYF
TRBJ1-6 | TRBV7-9 | - | CASSAGDTSHSPLHF
TRBJ2-7 | TRBV20-1 | - | CSARDLAGSYEQYF
TRBJ2-5 | TRBV28 | - | CASSLEQGAGETQYF
TRBJ2-5 | TRBV4-1 | - | CASSQEGRSGSGETQYF
TRBJ2-3 | TRBV6-2/TRBV6-3 | - | CASSYSIEADSTDTQYF
TRBJ2-1 | TRBV5-1 | - | CASSLADIVGTSGSYNEQFF
TRBJ1-2 | TRBV12-3/TRBV12-4 | - | CASSLGQVYGYTF
TRBJ2-7 | TRBV7-6 | - | CASSLAAGREQYF
TRBJ2-5 | TRBV28 | - | CASSSAGGGTQYF
TRBJ2-1 | TRBV29-1 | - | CSVEFPQGWFF
TRBJ2-1 | TRBV12-3/TRBV12-4 | - | CASSPDRDNEQFF
TRBJ2-4 | TRBV20-1 | - | CSARAGAGGVIQYF
TRBJ2-7 | TRBV9 | - | CASSVEDRAHEQYF
TRBJ2-7 | TRBV20-1 | - | CSVEGVTSGRAYEQYF
TRBJ2-1 | TRBV6-4 | - | CASSDKGSSYNEQFF
TRBJ2-7 | TRBV10-3 | - | CAISWTGSSYEQYF
TRBJ2-1 | TRBV4-1 | - | CASSQRDTTADEQFF
TRBJ2-1 | TRBV27 | - | CASSFGTGGFYNEQFF
TRBJ2-3 | TRBV5-1 | - | CASVGLPSTDTQYF
TRBJ1-1 | TRBV29-1 | - | CSVAPGMDTEAFF
TRBJ2-7 | TRBV7-9 | - | CASNKPGTVSSYEQYF
TRBJ1-5 | TRBV28 | - | CASRFGRAYQPQHF
TRBJ1-5 | TRBV5-1 | - | CASSDRVRVYSNQPQHF
TRBJ2-7 | TRBV5-1 | - | CASSLAQGDDEQYF
TRBJ2-7 | TRBV4-3 | - | CASSQELLGTFTYEQYF
TRBJ2-3 | TRBV29-1 | - | CSATTSGGAPDTQYF
TRBJ2-5 | TRBV19 | - | CASKPRDRGLETQYF
TRBJ1-1 | TRBV14 | - | CASSQDYGPVGTEAFF
TRBJ1-1 | TRBV29-1 | - | CSVVPPANTEAFF
TRBJ1-6 | TRBV7-6 | medium-sized | CASSLQRQGVSSYNSPLHF
TRBJ2-5 | TRBV28 | - | CASSSLTSSGGGETQYF
TRBJ2-7 | TRBV7-2 | - | CASSPPTGGIEQYF
TRBJ1-1 | TRBV15 | - | CATSMWNTEAFF
TRBJ2-7 | TRBV12-3/TRBV12-4 | - | CASSLVGSGDSYEQYF
TRBJ1-2 | TRBV6-5 | - | CASSPTAPVLYGYTF
TRBJ2-7 | TRBV21-1 | - | CASSWDSIYEQYF
TRBJ2-5 | TRBV7-9 | - | CASSGGQETQYF
TRBJ1-1 | TRBV19 | - | CASSSLGVTEAFF
TRBJ2-4 | TRBV29-1 | - | CKVLGGLLAKNIQYF
TRBJ1-1 | TRBV14 | - | CASSLLESGANTEAFF
TRBJ2-7 | TRBV7-9 | - | CASSPSGGLSYEQYF
TRBJ2-3 | TRBV12-3/TRBV12-4 | - | CASSLSPSPRDTQYF
TRBJ2-7 | TRBV2 | - | CASRRGQSYEQYF
TRBJ1-1 | TRBV7-6 | - | CASSLVRDGRTEAFF
TRBJ2-7 | TRBV29-1 | - | CSVEEGASSEQYF